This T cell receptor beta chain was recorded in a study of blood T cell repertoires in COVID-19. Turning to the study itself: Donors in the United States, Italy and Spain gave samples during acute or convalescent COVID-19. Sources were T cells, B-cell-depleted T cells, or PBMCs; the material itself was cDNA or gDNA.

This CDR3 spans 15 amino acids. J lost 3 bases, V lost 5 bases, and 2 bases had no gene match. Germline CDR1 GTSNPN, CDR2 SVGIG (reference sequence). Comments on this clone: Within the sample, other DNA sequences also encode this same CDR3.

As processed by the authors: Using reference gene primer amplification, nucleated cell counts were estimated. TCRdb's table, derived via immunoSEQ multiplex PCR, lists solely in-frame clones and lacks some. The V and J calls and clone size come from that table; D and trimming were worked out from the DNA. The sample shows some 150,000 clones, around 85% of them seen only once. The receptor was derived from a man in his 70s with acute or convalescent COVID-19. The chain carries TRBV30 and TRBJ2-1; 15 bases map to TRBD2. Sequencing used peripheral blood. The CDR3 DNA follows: TGTGCCTGGGGACTAGCGGGGGGGGTCTACAATGAGCAGTTCTTC. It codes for CAWGLAGGVYNEQFF. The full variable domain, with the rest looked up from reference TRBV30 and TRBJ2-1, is SQTIHQWPATLVQPVGSPLSLECTVEGTSNPNLYWYRQAAGRGLQLLFYSVGIGQISSEVPQNLSASRPQDRQFILSSKKLLLSDSGFYLCAWGLAGGVYNEQFFGPGTRLTVL.